These T cell receptor beta chains were read from a single sample in a study of cytomegalovirus exposure and HLA in healthy donors. Sequencing used immunoSEQ multiplex PCR; TCRdb keeps in-frame clones, though not all of them. The table includes 130,000 to 150,000 clones, approximately 88% detected once. The sample taken for sequencing was PBMCs. The receptors here all came from a man between 18 and 35 years old in good health and CMV-seropositive. Both conserved end residues are part of each CDR3. Fields, in order: CDR3 DNA, CDR3 protein, V gene, D gene, clone size, J gene. The D gene is left open where the match is weak. Size tells how often a clone was seen (once, few, many) or the class of an expanded clone, and some rows leave it out.

TGTGCCAGTAGTATGAATGCGGCAGATACGCAGTATTTT	CASSMNAADTQYF	TRBV19	.	.	TRBJ2-3
TGTGCCAGCTCACCAGTGAGGGGGCGCACTGAAGCTTTCTTT	CASSPVRGRTEAFF	TRBV18	TRBD1	.	TRBJ1-1
TGTGCCAGCAGTGCTGACAACAACGCCCTTTCACCCCTCCACTTT	CASSADNNALSPLHF	TRBV27	.	once	TRBJ1-6
TGTGCCAGCAGTGAATGGGGGACAGGGGGTTTGGAGCAGTACTTC	CASSEWGTGGLEQYF	TRBV25-1	TRBD1	.	TRBJ2-7
TGTGCCAGCAGTTCCCAGGAGGCGGGAAGGTCCTACAATGAGCAGTTCTTC	CASSSQEAGRSYNEQFF	TRBV7-9	.	.	TRBJ2-1
TGTGCCAGCAGCTCCCCGGACGGGAGCTCCTACAATGAGCAGTTCTTC	CASSSPDGSSYNEQFF	TRBV11-2	.	.	TRBJ2-1
TGTGCCAGCAGCTCTGGGGGACAGATGCGCTCTGGGGCCAACGTCCTGACTTTC	CASSSGGQMRSGANVLTF	TRBV7-2	TRBD1	.	TRBJ2-6
TGTGCCAGCAGCTTACCCGGGACAGGGAGCTATGGCTACACCTTC	CASSLPGTGSYGYTF	TRBV7-9	TRBD1	once	TRBJ1-2
TGTGCCACCAGCGGAAGAACAGTGTATAATGAAAAACTGTTTTTT	CATSGRTVYNEKLFF	TRBV15	.	once	TRBJ1-4
TGTGCCAGTACCCAAACTGTAGGGACAGGGATGTACGAGCAGTACTTC	CASTQTVGTGMYEQYF	TRBV19	TRBD1	.	TRBJ2-7
TGTGCCAGCAGCGTAGAAAGGGGGAAACTGCATTTT	CASSVERGKLHF	TRBV9	.	.	TRBJ1-5
TGCGCCAGCAGCTCGAGGGGGGGTAGGATTGAAGCTTTCTTT	CASSSRGGRIEAFF	TRBV4-1	.	.	TRBJ1-1
TGTGCCAGCAGCCCGGGGACAGGGTCTCAGCCCCAGCATTTT	CASSPGTGSQPQHF	TRBV9	TRBD1	.	TRBJ1-5
TGTGCCAGCAGCTTAGCGTCAGGCCCCGGTGGCTACACCTTC	CASSLASGPGGYTF	TRBV7-9	.	.	TRBJ1-2
TGCGCCAGCAGTGCCGGGACAGGGCGACAGCCCCAGCATTTT	CASSAGTGRQPQHF	TRBV10-1	TRBD1	.	TRBJ1-5
TGTGCCAGCAGCGTCCGGGAGCCGGGACTGTATGGCTACACCTTC	CASSVREPGLYGYTF	TRBV7-8	.	.	TRBJ1-2
TGTGCCAGCTCACTGAGCGGGAGGAAAGAGACCCAGTACTTC	CASSLSGRKETQYF	TRBV18	TRBD2	.	TRBJ2-5
TGTGCCAGCAGTTACGGGGGGACAGGGATATACGAGCAGTACTTC	CASSYGGTGIYEQYF	TRBV6-5	TRBD1	few	TRBJ2-7